This T cell receptor beta chain was obtained from a study of regulatory T cells in long-lasting Graves disease. This sample's time point: newly diagnosed GD, antithyroid drugs for less than 3 months. The TCR library was prepared using RNA isolated from PBMCs. Graves' disease diagnosis was established per American Thyroid Association guidelines. Ten or more counts support this clonotype. The antigen remains unidentified. General observations from the study: Persistent disease samples used TRBV28, TRBJ1-2 and TRBJ2-5 preferentially.

With 6 bases removed from V and 5 bases from J, the gap between germline ends came to 15 bases. The CDR3 has 14 residues. Germline V lookup: CDR1 MDHEN, CDR2 SYDVKM. According to the study, TCR beta libraries were built with iRepertoire HTBI primers and CDR3-region Arm-PCR. MiXCR, run by TCRdb on the multiplex PCR reads, gives a single entry per CDR3 protein. The sample has about 220,000 distinct CDR3 sequences, around a fifth seen once. These same data were also listed under a study on T cells in Graves' hyperthyroidism and ophthalmopathy. As that report states: First-round RT-PCR with HTBI primers amplified the TCR CDR3 region.

V is TRBV28 and J is TRBJ2-3; weak D call: TRBD2 (5 bases). The clonotype comes from a woman in her thirties with Graves disease. The specimen was peripheral blood mononuclear cells (PBMCs), collected at new diagnosis, from a patient treated with antithyroid drugs. In DNA form, the CDR3 reads TGTGCCAGCAGACTACCGGGGTCGGGAGATACGCAGTATTTT. Protein product: CASRLPGSGDTQYF.